The 16 T cell receptor beta chains given below trace back to one sample, sequenced in a study of blood T cell repertoires in COVID-19. The table came from immunoSEQ multiplex PCR; TCRdb's copy has only in-frame clones and leaves some out. The sample carries some 200,000 clones, more than 75% recorded once. Sequencing input: peripheral blood. These TCRs come from a man aged 65 to 85 with acute or convalescent COVID-19.

The V and J genes are TRBV7-6 and TRBJ2-7, with 8 bases identical to TRBD2. Germline assignment: CDR1 SGHVS and CDR2 FNYEAQ. This CDR3 has 16 amino acids. Unmatched junction bases numbered 5, after V lost 1 base and J lost 0 bases. The DNA for the CDR3 is TGTGCCAGCAGCTTAGTCGCGGGGGGCCGCTCCTACGAGCAGTACTTC. Translated: CASSLVAGGRSYEQYF.

V gene TRBV29-1 combines with J gene TRBJ2-3; 7 bases are a match to TRBD1. The germline V gene has CDR1 SQVTM and CDR2 ANQGSEA. This CDR3 is built from 14 residues. After removal of 3 bases from V and 3 bases from J, the junction contained 6 bases not matched to a gene. CDR3 DNA sequence: TGCAGCGTTGACGCACAGGGGAGTACAGATACGCAGTATTTT. Protein product: CSVDAQGSTDTQYF.

The gene calls are TRBV5-8 and TRBJ1-6; 8 positions agree with TRBD1. The length of the CDR3 is 19 residues. After removal of 0 bases from V and 0 bases from J, the junction contained 8 bases not matched to a gene. The germline gives CDR1 SGHTS, CDR2 YDEGEE. The CDR3: CASSLVVTGDPSYNSPLHF. DNA of the CDR3: TGTGCCAGCAGCTTGGTGGTGACAGGGGATCCCTCCTATAATTCACCCCTCCACTTT.

The V call is TRBV5-1, the J call TRBJ2-3; 9 bases are shared with TRBD2. Per germline, CDR1 SGHRS and CDR2 YFSETQ. Germline trimming cut 3 bases from V and 7 bases from J; bases unmatched to any gene: 9. The CDR3 sequence is 15 residues long. The chain's CDR3 is CASSSGTSLLYTQYF. The CDR3 bases are TGCGCCAGCAGCTCCGGGACTAGCCTCCTATATACGCAGTATTTT.

The V gene is TRBV4-1, the J gene TRBJ2-2, with 9 positions matching TRBD1. Germline V lookup: CDR1 MGHRA, CDR2 YSYEKL. V was clipped by 3 bases and J by 7 bases; unmatched bases: 6. This CDR3 has 15 amino acids. The CDR3, as DNA: TGCGCCAGCAGCCAGGAACAGGGGGCGTACGGGGAGCTGTTTTTT. This translates into CASSQEQGAYGELFF.

The chain employs TRBV27 and TRBJ1-4, with 7 bases fitting TRBD1. This CDR3 spans 18 amino acids. V gave up 0 bases and J gave up 0 bases; unmatched junction bases: 7. CDR1 and CDR2 from the germline V gene are MNHEY and SMNVEV (reference sequence). The CDR3 nucleotides are TGTGCCAGCAGTTTATCGGCAGGGGGGATAGCAACTAATGAAAAACTGTTTTTT. It specifies CASSLSAGGIATNEKLFF.

This rearrangement joins TRBV14 to TRBJ2-7, with 7 bases aligning to TRBD2. Germline CDR1 and CDR2: SGHDN and FVKESK. The CDR3 is 12 residues long. The junction had 7 bases not matched to a gene; V was cut back by 1 base and J by 13 bases. The CDR3 DNA follows: TGTGCCAGCAGCCAAGGAACCAGCGGGATTTACTTC. This gives the protein CASSQGTSGIYF.

This clone occurred once. This rearrangement joins TRBV5-4 to TRBJ2-7; TRBD2 matches at 11 bases. Per germline, CDR1 SGHNT and CDR2 YYREEE (reference sequence). V lost 4 bases, J lost 2 bases, and 5 bases stayed unmatched. This CDR3 has 15 residues. DNA of the CDR3: TGTGCCAGCAGCGTTGGGACTAGCGGCCCCTACGAGCAGTACTTC. Its translation: CASSVGTSGPYEQYF.

The genes are TRBV3-1 (or the pseudogene TRBV3-2) and TRBJ1-6; D may be TRBD1 (6 bases). Trimming removed 8 bases at V and 7 bases at J, with 15 bases between. The CDR3 runs 14 residues. Germline V gene data show CDR1 as LGHDT and CDR2 as YNNKEL (reference sequence). This chain's CDR3 is CASQLTGRNSPLHF. The CDR3 DNA sequence: TGTGCCAGCCAGCTAACAGGGCGCAATTCACCCCTCCACTTT.

The chain is built from TRBV5-6 and TRBJ2-5, with D tentatively TRBD1 (6 bases). Germline V gene data show CDR1 as SGHDT and CDR2 as YYEEEE. V dropped 3 bases and J dropped 1 base, with 13 bases sitting between them. This CDR3 region has 15 residues. CDR3 sequence (DNA): TGTGCCAGCAGCTCAATCGGGACAAGCCAAGAGACCCAGTACTTC. It encodes CASSSIGTSQETQYF.

This clone came up once. V and J are TRBV5-1 and TRBJ2-1; TRBD2 might be the D (5 bases). The CDR3 has 14 residues. The V end lost 4 bases, the J end lost 3 bases, and 11 bases lay between the germline ends. Germline lookup yields CDR1 SGHRS and CDR2 YFSETQ. Written as DNA, the CDR3 is TGCGCCAGCAGCCCGATCAGCGGCTACAATGAGCAGTTCTTC. Protein product: CASSPISGYNEQFF.

This sequence joins TRBV29-1 and TRBJ1-3; D gene unclear. There are 13 residues in the CDR3. Germline V gives CDR1 SQVTM, CDR2 ANQGSEA. Deletions cut 6 bases from V and 4 bases from J, with 13 bases between. The chain's CDR3 is CSVSRTGGNTIYF. The CDR3 nucleotides are TGCAGCGTATCCAGGACGGGGGGAAACACCATATATTTT.

V gene TRBV7-2 combines with J gene TRBJ2-7, with D unresolved. This CDR3 has 14 residues. Germline V gives CDR1 SGHTA, CDR2 FQGNSA. V was trimmed by 1 base and J by 3 bases, leaving 10 bases between them. The CDR3 spells CASSLEASIYEQYF. The DNA of the CDR3 is TGTGCCAGCAGCTTAGAAGCTTCTATCTACGAGCAGTACTTC.

Comments on this clone: The same CDR3 also results from other DNA sequences found in this sample. The chain has TRBV5-5 and TRBJ1-1, with D possibly matching TRBD1 (6 bases). The V end lost 0 bases, the J end lost 3 bases, and 6 bases lay between the germline ends. The CDR3 runs to 13 residues. Germline V gene data show CDR1 as SGHKS and CDR2 as YYEKEE (reference sequence). The CDR3 here is CASSLAGDTEAFF. As DNA, the CDR3 is TGTGCCAGCAGCTTGGCAGGGGACACTGAAGCTTTCTTT. Together with reference TRBV5-5 and TRBJ1-1, the CDR3 gives the full variable domain: DAGVTQSPTHLIKTRGQQVTLRCSPISGHKSVSWYQQVLGQGPQFIFQYYEKEERGRGNFPDRFSARQFPNYSSELNVNALLLGDSALYLCASSLAGDTEAFFGQGTRLTVV.

The chain has TRBV7-2 and TRBJ1-5; 9 nucleotides align to TRBD1. The V and J ends lost 2 bases and 5 bases, in that order; junction bases with no gene match: 7. Germline loops: CDR1 SGHTA, CDR2 FQGNSA. This CDR3 contains 16 residues. CDR3 sequence: CASSLTGGTGHQPQHF. In DNA form, the CDR3 reads TGTGCCAGCAGCTTAACGGGGGGGACAGGGCATCAGCCCCAGCATTTT.

A few counts support this clone. This chain connects TRBV24-1 to TRBJ1-2; D may be TRBD1 (6 bases). V shed 3 bases and J shed 8 bases, with 15 bases lying between them. CDR3 length: 14 residues. Per germline, CDR1 KGHDR and CDR2 SFDVKD. CDR3 amino acids: CATSDTRTERGYTF. As DNA, the CDR3 is TGTGCCACCAGTGATACCCGGACAGAACGAGGCTACACCTTC.